Listed below are T cell receptor beta chains from one sample, sequenced in a study of blood T cell repertoires in COVID-19. The assay was immunoSEQ multiplex PCR, and TCRdb's table has in-frame clones only and misses some. The table shows a few hundred thousand clones, with 75% to 90% occurring only once. Sequenced input: peripheral blood. The receptors come from a woman in her 70s with COVID-19, enrolled during active disease. The CDR3 runs from the conserved cysteine through the conserved F or W. The order of the fields is D gene, CDR3 length, clone size, V gene, J gene, CDR3 DNA, CDR3 protein. D genes are given only for firm matches. Some rows have no size entry. The others give once, few or many, or a class for an expanded clone.

d_gene: TRBD2; len: 15; abundance: .; v_gene: TRBV19; j_gene: TRBJ2-7; CDR3nt: TGTGCCAGTAGTAAACAGAGCGGGAGGGGCAACGAGCAGTACTTC; CDR3aa: CASSKQSGRGNEQYF
d_gene: TRBD1; len: 15; abundance: .; v_gene: TRBV28; j_gene: TRBJ2-5; CDR3nt: TGTGCCAGCAGCTCTGGGACAGGGAGTCAAGAGACCCAGTACTTC; CDR3aa: CASSSGTGSQETQYF
d_gene: .; len: 16; abundance: .; v_gene: TRBV15; j_gene: TRBJ1-3; CDR3nt: TGTGCCACCAGCAGAGATCCGACAGCGACTGGAAACACCATATATTTT; CDR3aa: CATSRDPTATGNTIYF
d_gene: TRBD2; len: 14; abundance: .; v_gene: TRBV4-1; j_gene: TRBJ2-5; CDR3nt: TGCGCCAGCAGCCCCATGCGGGAGGGAGAGACCCAGTACTTC; CDR3aa: CASSPMREGETQYF
d_gene: .; len: 12; abundance: .; v_gene: TRBV11-3; j_gene: TRBJ2-7; CDR3nt: TGTGCCAGCAGCTACAGAGTTAACGAGCAGTACTTC; CDR3aa: CASSYRVNEQYF
d_gene: .; len: 12; abundance: .; v_gene: TRBV30; j_gene: TRBJ2-1; CDR3nt: TGTGCCTGGAGTGTACGGTTGACTAATCAGTTCTTC; CDR3aa: CAWSVRLTNQFF
d_gene: .; len: 15; abundance: .; v_gene: TRBV5-1; j_gene: TRBJ1-6; CDR3nt: TGCGCCAGCAGCGCCCGGGACTGGACGTTTTCACCCCTCCACTTT; CDR3aa: CASSARDWTFSPLHF
d_gene: .; len: 16; abundance: once; v_gene: TRBV7-2; j_gene: TRBJ2-1; CDR3nt: TGTGCCAGCAGCTTAGCCGTCGGCGGAGGATACAATGAGCAGTTCTTC; CDR3aa: CASSLAVGGGYNEQFF
d_gene: TRBD1; len: 15; abundance: few; v_gene: TRBV5-4; j_gene: TRBJ2-7; CDR3nt: TGTGCCAGCAGCTCGATCCGGGACAGCATCTACGAGCAGTACTTC; CDR3aa: CASSSIRDSIYEQYF
d_gene: TRBD1; len: 17; abundance: .; v_gene: TRBV4-1; j_gene: TRBJ2-7; CDR3nt: TGCGCCAGCAGCCAAGGCTTAAATGATGACAGGGGGGAAGAGCAGTACTTC; CDR3aa: CASSQGLNDDRGEEQYF
d_gene: .; len: 14; abundance: .; v_gene: TRBV3-1/TRBV3-2; j_gene: TRBJ2-1; CDR3nt: TGTGCCAGCAGCCCCCCAGATCTCTACAATGAGCAGTTCTTC; CDR3aa: CASSPPDLYNEQFF
d_gene: .; len: 13; abundance: .; v_gene: TRBV11-3; j_gene: TRBJ1-4; CDR3nt: TGTGCCAGCAGCATTCAGACAGATGAAAAACTGTTTTTT; CDR3aa: CASSIQTDEKLFF
d_gene: TRBD1; len: 17; abundance: .; v_gene: TRBV5-1; j_gene: TRBJ2-3; CDR3nt: TGCGCCAGCAGCTCGGGACAGGGGGCGGCGAGTACAGATACGCAGTATTTT; CDR3aa: CASSSGQGAASTDTQYF
d_gene: .; len: 15; abundance: .; v_gene: TRBV28; j_gene: TRBJ1-2; CDR3nt: TGTGCCAGCAGTTCCCCGACAGCTCGCTGGGATGGCTACACCTTC; CDR3aa: CASSSPTARWDGYTF
d_gene: TRBD2; len: 14; abundance: .; v_gene: TRBV3-1/TRBV3-2; j_gene: TRBJ2-1; CDR3nt: TGTGCCAGCAGCCGCGGGGGACTAGCGCCTGAGCAGTTCTTC; CDR3aa: CASSRGGLAPEQFF
d_gene: .; len: 15; abundance: many; v_gene: TRBV7-6; j_gene: TRBJ2-2; CDR3nt: TGTGCCAGCAGCTTAAGCGGGCCACGGACCGGGGAGCTGTTTTTT; CDR3aa: CASSLSGPRTGELFF
d_gene: TRBD1; len: 16; abundance: .; v_gene: TRBV10-3; j_gene: TRBJ1-6; CDR3nt: TGTGCCAGTTTGGAGGACAGGGGGGGAAATAATTCACCCCTCCACTTT; CDR3aa: CASLEDRGGNNSPLHF
d_gene: TRBD1; len: 12; abundance: .; v_gene: TRBV11-3; j_gene: TRBJ1-1; CDR3nt: TGTGCCAGCAGCCCACAGGGGGCTGAAGCTTTCTTT; CDR3aa: CASSPQGAEAFF
d_gene: .; len: 14; abundance: .; v_gene: TRBV2; j_gene: TRBJ1-5; CDR3nt: TGTGCCAGCAAGGATCCAGGGTTCAATCAGCCCCAGCATTTT; CDR3aa: CASKDPGFNQPQHF
d_gene: .; len: 15; abundance: .; v_gene: TRBV24-1; j_gene: TRBJ2-2; CDR3nt: TGTGCCACCAGCGGGACAAAACAAAACACCGGGGAGCTGTTTTTT; CDR3aa: CATSGTKQNTGELFF
d_gene: TRBD2; len: 15; abundance: .; v_gene: TRBV3-1/TRBV3-2; j_gene: TRBJ2-7; CDR3nt: TGTGCCAGCGGCACCCGCACTAGCGGCTCCTACGAGCAGTACTTC; CDR3aa: CASGTRTSGSYEQYF
d_gene: .; len: 14; abundance: .; v_gene: TRBV18; j_gene: TRBJ1-5; CDR3nt: TGTGCCAGCTCAACCGGGGTTAGAGATCAGCCCCAGCATTTT; CDR3aa: CASSTGVRDQPQHF
d_gene: .; len: 14; abundance: few; v_gene: TRBV25-1; j_gene: TRBJ1-1; CDR3nt: TGTGCCAGCAGCGGGACTAAGGGTCCCGCTGAAGCTTTCTTT; CDR3aa: CASSGTKGPAEAFF
d_gene: TRBD1; len: 13; abundance: few; v_gene: TRBV29-1; j_gene: TRBJ1-5; CDR3nt: TGCAGCGTTGTCGGGACAGGGAATCAGCCCCAGCATTTT; CDR3aa: CSVVGTGNQPQHF
d_gene: .; len: 13; abundance: .; v_gene: TRBV2; j_gene: TRBJ2-4; CDR3nt: TGTGCCAGCAGTGACACAGCCGGGATGATTCAGTACTTC; CDR3aa: CASSDTAGMIQYF
d_gene: TRBD2; len: 16; abundance: once; v_gene: TRBV15; j_gene: TRBJ2-3; CDR3nt: TGTGCCACCAGCAGAAGGACTAGCGGGAGGGAGGATACGCAGTATTTT; CDR3aa: CATSRRTSGREDTQYF
d_gene: TRBD1; len: 14; abundance: .; v_gene: TRBV28; j_gene: TRBJ1-1; CDR3nt: TGTGCCAGCAGTACTTCAGGGGGTCGCTCTGAAGCTTTCTTT; CDR3aa: CASSTSGGRSEAFF
d_gene: TRBD2; len: 15; abundance: .; v_gene: TRBV28; j_gene: TRBJ2-7; CDR3nt: TGTGCCAGCAGCCTAGCGGGAGGGCCATCAGACGAGCAGTACTTC; CDR3aa: CASSLAGGPSDEQYF
d_gene: TRBD1; len: 13; abundance: .; v_gene: TRBV2; j_gene: TRBJ1-1; CDR3nt: TGTGCCAGCAGGGACAGGGGGACCACTGAAGCTTTCTTT; CDR3aa: CASRDRGTTEAFF
d_gene: .; len: 15; abundance: once; v_gene: TRBV1; j_gene: TRBJ2-7; CDR3nt: TGCACCAGCAGTCGACAGCCTGATTCAGGCTACGAGCAGTACTTC; CDR3aa: CTSSRQPDSGYEQYF
d_gene: TRBD2; len: 13; abundance: .; v_gene: TRBV6-6; j_gene: TRBJ2-1; CDR3nt: TGTGCCAGCGTGGCTAGCGGATCAAGTGAGCAGTTCTTC; CDR3aa: CASVASGSSEQFF
d_gene: TRBD1; len: 14; abundance: once; v_gene: TRBV30; j_gene: TRBJ1-2; CDR3nt: TGTGCCTACCGGGACAGGGTAAAGATCTATGGCTACACCTTC; CDR3aa: CAYRDRVKIYGYTF
d_gene: .; len: 16; abundance: .; v_gene: TRBV19; j_gene: TRBJ1-2; CDR3nt: TGTGCCAGTACCCCCCGCGGCAGGGGTGAAAGCTATGGCTACACCTTC; CDR3aa: CASTPRGRGESYGYTF
d_gene: TRBD2; len: 17; abundance: .; v_gene: TRBV28; j_gene: TRBJ2-2; CDR3nt: TGTGCCAGCAGTCTAGAATCGGCGGGAGTTCCCCCCGGGGAGCTGTTTTTT; CDR3aa: CASSLESAGVPPGELFF
d_gene: .; len: 15; abundance: .; v_gene: TRBV10-3; j_gene: TRBJ1-5; CDR3nt: TGTGCCATCAGTGAGTCGGGGGGGCTGGCTCAGCCCCAGCATTTT; CDR3aa: CAISESGGLAQPQHF
d_gene: .; len: 11; abundance: .; v_gene: TRBV28; j_gene: TRBJ2-7; CDR3nt: TGTGCCAGCAGTCACATCTACGAGCAGTACTTC; CDR3aa: CASSHIYEQYF
d_gene: .; len: 13; abundance: .; v_gene: TRBV28; j_gene: TRBJ2-2; CDR3nt: TGTGCCAGCAGGGCCTCGGGCACCGGGGAGCTGTTTTTT; CDR3aa: CASRASGTGELFF
d_gene: .; len: 14; abundance: .; v_gene: TRBV9; j_gene: TRBJ2-2; CDR3nt: TGTGCCAGCAGCACGCGACATTACACCGGGGAGCTGTTTTTT; CDR3aa: CASSTRHYTGELFF
d_gene: TRBD1; len: 16; abundance: .; v_gene: TRBV5-1; j_gene: TRBJ1-4; CDR3nt: TGCGCCAGCAGCCTAGGACAGGAGGCAGCTAATGAAAAACTGTTTTTT; CDR3aa: CASSLGQEAANEKLFF
d_gene: TRBD2; len: 18; abundance: .; v_gene: TRBV19; j_gene: TRBJ2-1; CDR3nt: TGTGCCAGTAGTCAGGGACTAGCGGGAGTTCCCTCCTACAATGAGCAGTTCTTC; CDR3aa: CASSQGLAGVPSYNEQFF
d_gene: .; len: 15; abundance: .; v_gene: TRBV6-5; j_gene: TRBJ1-5; CDR3nt: TGTGCCAGCAGTATCCAAGGGGGTAGCAATCAGCCCCAGCATTTT; CDR3aa: CASSIQGGSNQPQHF
d_gene: .; len: 15; abundance: .; v_gene: TRBV7-3; j_gene: TRBJ1-2; CDR3nt: TGTGCCAGCAGCCCCAGTGGGGGGGGGCAATATGGCTACACCTTC; CDR3aa: CASSPSGGGQYGYTF
d_gene: .; len: 14; abundance: .; v_gene: TRBV2; j_gene: TRBJ2-5; CDR3nt: TGTGCCAGCAGTGTGGGCAGCTTCCAAGAGACCCAGTACTTC; CDR3aa: CASSVGSFQETQYF
d_gene: TRBD2; len: 17; abundance: .; v_gene: TRBV27; j_gene: TRBJ2-3; CDR3nt: TGTGCCAGAAGAGGACTAGCCTCTGTTTTTCGGACAGATACGCAGTATTTT; CDR3aa: CARRGLASVFRTDTQYF
d_gene: .; len: 14; abundance: .; v_gene: TRBV11-2; j_gene: TRBJ1-6; CDR3nt: TGTGCCAGCAGCTCCTACACGGGGAATTCACCCCTCCACTTT; CDR3aa: CASSSYTGNSPLHF
d_gene: TRBD2; len: 14; abundance: .; v_gene: TRBV28; j_gene: TRBJ2-7; CDR3nt: TGTGCCAGCACCGTACGCGGGGGAACCTACGAGCAGTACTTC; CDR3aa: CASTVRGGTYEQYF
d_gene: .; len: 11; abundance: .; v_gene: TRBV30; j_gene: TRBJ2-3; CDR3nt: TGTGCCTCGACTCTGGTAGATACGCAGTATTTT; CDR3aa: CASTLVDTQYF
d_gene: TRBD2; len: 14; abundance: .; v_gene: TRBV28; j_gene: TRBJ2-1; CDR3nt: TGTGCCAGCAGGCGGGAGGCAGGCTACAATGAGCAGTTCTTC; CDR3aa: CASRREAGYNEQFF
d_gene: TRBD1; len: 18; abundance: .; v_gene: TRBV15; j_gene: TRBJ1-5; CDR3nt: TGTGCCACCAGCAGAGATAGAAAATTTACAGGGGAGGCACAGCCCCAGCATTTT; CDR3aa: CATSRDRKFTGEAQPQHF